This T cell receptor beta chain was identified in a study of cytomegalovirus exposure and HLA in healthy donors. About the research overall: A subsequent analysis reported that the 95 to 150 validation repertoires were produced on the same platform that had also been used for the 550 to 750 first-cohort repertoires. Study-wide points: There were some public TCRs occurring in many donors, but most TCR sequences were rare. Confirmation was obtained in vitro that three CMV-associated chains are specific for CMV antigens. For cytomegalovirus status, the classifier reportedly gave diagnoses with high specificity and sensitivity.

The assay was immunoSEQ multiplex PCR, and TCRdb's table has in-frame clones only and misses some. Here the sample spans over 200,000 clones, over 80% being singletons. About this clone: What it recognizes is unknown.

The sequenced material came from PBMCs. The sequence came from a woman aged 30 to 39 in good health and CMV-seropositive.

The CDR3 nucleotides are TGTGCCAGCAGCTTTGCCGGGACAGGGGTACGTGGCTACACCTTC. It translates to CASSFAGTGVRGYTF. The V gene is TRBV13, the J gene TRBJ1-2; 10 nucleotides match TRBD1. Germline loops: CDR1 PRHDT, CDR2 FYEKMQ (reference sequence). Trimming removed 3 bases from V and 7 bases from J; junction bases left unmatched: 8. There are 15 residues in the CDR3.